The 3 T cell receptor beta chains listed next were all sequenced from one sample in a study of response to subunit inactivated influenza vaccine. MiXCR was run by TCRdb on the RT-PCR reads, yielding one entry per CDR3 protein. The sample lists about 240,000 distinct CDR3 sequences; 12% were seen once. The material was non-naive T cells sorted from PBMCs, obtained approximately 15 days before vaccination. The receptors shown here come from a man aged 45-65 years who received an inactivated influenza vaccine.

This clonotype was observed a handful of times. The V gene is TRBV20-1, the J gene TRBJ1-1, with no clear D. This CDR3 spans 14 amino acids. Germline V CDR1 and CDR2: DFQATT, SNEGSKA (reference sequence). V dropped 1 base and J dropped 0 bases, with 9 bases sitting between them. As DNA, the CDR3 is TGCAGTGCTAGAGTTGGGCAGATGAACACTGAAGCTTTCTTT. Protein product: CSARVGQMNTEAFF.

The count of this clonotype is one. The V and J genes are TRBV19 and TRBJ2-3; TRBD1 aligns across 10 bases. V gave up 4 bases and J gave up 2 bases; unmatched junction bases: 3. This CDR3 is built from 15 residues. Germline CDR1 reads LNHDA; CDR2 reads SQIVND (reference sequence). CDR3 loop: CASSRQGAITDTQYF. In DNA form, the CDR3 reads TGTGCCAGTAGTAGACAGGGGGCCATCACAGATACGCAGTATTTT.

This clonotype was observed many times. This chain uses TRBV5-1 with TRBJ2-1, with a weak D call TRBD2 (5 bases). Germline CDR1 SGHRS, CDR2 YFSETQ. The length of the CDR3 is 15 residues. V was clipped by 8 bases and J by 10 bases, with 25 bases between them. This CDR3 reads CASTKEHLAAGEQFF. The CDR3 DNA reads TGCGCCAGTACAAAGGAGCATCTAGCCGCCGGGGAGCAGTTCTTC.